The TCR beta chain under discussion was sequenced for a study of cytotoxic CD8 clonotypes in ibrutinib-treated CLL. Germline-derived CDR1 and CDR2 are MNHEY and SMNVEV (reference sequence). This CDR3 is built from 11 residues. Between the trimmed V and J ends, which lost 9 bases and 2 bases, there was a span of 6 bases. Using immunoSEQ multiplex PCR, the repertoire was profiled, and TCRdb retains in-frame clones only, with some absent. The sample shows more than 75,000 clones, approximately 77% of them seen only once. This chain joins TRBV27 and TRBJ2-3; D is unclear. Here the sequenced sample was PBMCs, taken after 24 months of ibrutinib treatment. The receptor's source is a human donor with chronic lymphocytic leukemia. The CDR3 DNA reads TGTGCCAGTTCTTCCACAGATACGCAGTATTTT. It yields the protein CASSSTDTQYF.